This is a list of T cell receptor beta chains from one sample in a study of blood T cell repertoires in COVID-19. Sequencing used immunoSEQ multiplex PCR; TCRdb keeps in-frame clones, though not all of them. The sample records about 480,000 clones, roughly 90% being singletons. Material: PBMCs or T cells enriched from blood (not recorded which). All receptors derive from a middle-aged woman who had recovered from COVID-19. Both conserved end residues are part of each CDR3.

V gene: TRBV30; J gene: TRBJ1-2; CDR3 protein: CAWSQTGGTGDGYTF
V gene: TRBV6-5; J gene: TRBJ1-2; CDR3 protein: CASSPFRGAWGYTF
V gene: TRBV14; J gene: TRBJ1-1; CDR3 protein: CASSRNPGQGASRAFF
V gene: TRBV18; J gene: TRBJ2-2; CDR3 protein: CASSSRVINTGELFF
V gene: TRBV6-5; J gene: TRBJ1-2; CDR3 protein: CASSYPGMSYTF
V gene: TRBV19; J gene: TRBJ1-2; CDR3 protein: CASTLDRGYGYTF
V gene: TRBV7-7; J gene: TRBJ2-1; CDR3 protein: CASSFRLYNEQFF
V gene: TRBV19; J gene: TRBJ1-5; CDR3 protein: CASRSGQSTDSNQPQHF
V gene: TRBV21-1; J gene: TRBJ2-2; CDR3 protein: CASSINKSGKVTGELFF
V gene: TRBV10-3; J gene: TRBJ2-3; CDR3 protein: CAMGSGSDASTDTQYF
V gene: TRBV2; J gene: TRBJ1-5; CDR3 protein: CASSSRGLMDQPQHF
V gene: TRBV27; J gene: TRBJ2-2; CDR3 protein: CASSLAPDRVAGELFF
V gene: TRBV27; J gene: TRBJ1-3; CDR3 protein: CASSRRGSLGNTIYF
V gene: TRBV4-3; J gene: TRBJ2-1; CDR3 protein: CASSQDFIPFPGVLDEQFF
V gene: TRBV2; J gene: TRBJ1-1; CDR3 protein: CASSTTEDETEAFF
V gene: TRBV30; J gene: TRBJ1-6; CDR3 protein: CAWSADSNSPLHF
V gene: TRBV2; J gene: TRBJ2-1; CDR3 protein: CASSAQGLDEQFF
V gene: TRBV10-3; J gene: TRBJ2-3; CDR3 protein: CAISASSDAGDTQYF
V gene: TRBV5-1; J gene: TRBJ2-1; CDR3 protein: CASSGRTSWNEQFF
V gene: TRBV25-1; J gene: TRBJ2-7; CDR3 protein: CASSESGLAGRGEQYF
V gene: TRBV7-8; J gene: TRBJ1-1; CDR3 protein: CASSARGQGRTEAFF
V gene: TRBV6-5; J gene: TRBJ2-1; CDR3 protein: CASSSYRGPTDEQFF
V gene: TRBV21-1; J gene: TRBJ1-6; CDR3 protein: CASSPRTTSYNSPLHF
V gene: TRBV10-1; J gene: TRBJ2-3; CDR3 protein: CASSKGLAGGTQYF
V gene: TRBV5-1; J gene: TRBJ2-1; CDR3 protein: CASSLAGLADYNEQFF
V gene: TRBV6-2/TRBV6-3; J gene: TRBJ2-7; CDR3 protein: CASSLDRNYEQYF
V gene: TRBV2; J gene: TRBJ2-5; CDR3 protein: CASKFREIAGGSQETQYF
V gene: TRBV15; J gene: TRBJ1-2; CDR3 protein: CATSRDDRAGGYTF
V gene: TRBV5-6; J gene: TRBJ2-7; CDR3 protein: CASSFGPNEGYEQYF
V gene: TRBV19; J gene: TRBJ1-1; CDR3 protein: CASFSGLYTEAFF
V gene: TRBV11-2; J gene: TRBJ1-1; CDR3 protein: CASNRQGKDTEAFF
V gene: TRBV3-1/TRBV3-2; J gene: TRBJ2-7; CDR3 protein: CASSQDRAGGSYEQYF
V gene: TRBV6-5; J gene: TRBJ1-2; CDR3 protein: CASSIGQAPYGYTF
V gene: TRBV28; J gene: TRBJ2-7; CDR3 protein: CASRFLAGGRFEQYF
V gene: TRBV12-3/TRBV12-4; J gene: TRBJ1-6; CDR3 protein: CASSPHQGQPLHF
V gene: TRBV7-2; J gene: TRBJ1-4; CDR3 protein: CASSLAMQTGKLFF
V gene: TRBV7-2; J gene: TRBJ2-3; CDR3 protein: CASSSRTSGSAHTQYF
V gene: TRBV19; J gene: TRBJ1-1; CDR3 protein: CASRQGMNTEAFF
V gene: TRBV9; J gene: TRBJ1-4; CDR3 protein: CASSVNRGSEKLFF
V gene: TRBV6-5; J gene: TRBJ2-7; CDR3 protein: CASSSRLAAATYEQYF
V gene: TRBV18; J gene: TRBJ1-3; CDR3 protein: CASSPQGQRSGNTIYF
V gene: TRBV2; J gene: TRBJ1-1; CDR3 protein: CASSEAPAGGQGAPHTEAFF
V gene: TRBV10-3; J gene: TRBJ1-1; CDR3 protein: CAIRWGHDTEAFF
V gene: TRBV5-6; J gene: TRBJ1-1; CDR3 protein: CASRLAMNTEAFF
V gene: TRBV3-1/TRBV3-2; J gene: TRBJ1-2; CDR3 protein: CASSHPSGTGFSGYTF
V gene: TRBV30; J gene: TRBJ1-1; CDR3 protein: CAWSEDRNTEAFF